A single TCR beta chain is shown here with its context. The antigen remains undetermined. The V segment lost 0 bases and the J segment 3 bases; nucleotides outside the gene matches: 5. The CDR3 is 16 residues long. From germline, CDR1 is MNHEY and CDR2 SMNVEV (reference sequence). CD8 memory merged CD45RO+ with CCR7-negative CD45RA+ TemRA cells. Generated by immunoSEQ multiplex PCR, the TCRdb table keeps only in-frame clones and is missing some. The sample holds some 700,000 clones; 90% are singletons and the top ten take 30% to 35%. This sample was taken from a study of shared clonotypes between healthy human individuals. About the research overall: CD8 memory received one plate per donor, CD8 naive two, CD4 memory three and CD4 naive three. Study-wide points: There were few donors, and this limited the genetic and exposure-history diversity represented.

The chain carries TRBV27 and TRBJ2-7; 10 bases are shared with TRBD1. The TCR sequence derives from a man between 18 and 35 years old in good health. Some clones in this sample may be carry-over from other donors' samples. Sequencing was performed on memory CD8+ T cells from PBMCs. Subset noted: CD45RO+ cells pooled with CCR7-negative TemRA cells. In nucleotides, the CDR3 is TGTGCCAGCAGTTTATCAGCCGGGACAGGGGACTACGAGCAGTACTTC. Protein product: CASSLSAGTGDYEQYF.